Each of the 13 T cell receptor beta chains below was sequenced from the same sample in a study of shared clonotypes between healthy human individuals. TCRdb keeps only in-frame clones here, not all; method: immunoSEQ multiplex PCR. The table includes fewer than 700,000 clones, roughly 79% detected once. The sequenced sample consisted of PBMCs. These receptors were obtained from a woman between 40 and 50 years old in good health. Some clones in this sample may be carry-over from other donors' samples.

V and J are TRBV4-2 and TRBJ2-7; 10 nucleotides match TRBD1. This CDR3 has 15 residues. The V and J ends lost 2 bases and 3 bases, in that order; junction bases with no gene match: 4. Per germline, CDR1 LGHNA and CDR2 YNFKEQ. In DNA, the CDR3 is TGTGCCAGCAGCCAAACCCGGACAGGGGGCTACGAGCAGTACTTC. It encodes CASSQTRTGGYEQYF.

The V gene is TRBV6-1, the J gene TRBJ2-3; 7 bases are a match to TRBD2. Germline loops: CDR1 MNHNS, CDR2 SASEGT. The junction had 8 bases not matched to a gene; V was cut back by 2 bases and J by 6 bases. The CDR3 has 15 residues. The CDR3 DNA follows: TGTGCCAGCAGTGAATCGGCTAGCGGCCCGGATACGCAGTATTTT. Encoded protein: CASSESASGPDTQYF.

The chain combines TRBV5-4 with TRBJ1-5, with D possibly TRBD1 on 5 matching bases. CDR1 is SGHNT, CDR2 YYREEE, per germline (reference sequence). V lost 2 bases to trimming and J lost 5 bases, with 14 bases between them. The CDR3 is 15 amino acids. Here the CDR3 DNA reads TGTGCCAGCAGCTTAATTTTGGGGGACGATCAGCCCCAGCATTTT. Its protein product is CASSLILGDDQPQHF. The variable domain in full, with the rest retrieved from reference TRBV5-4 and TRBJ1-5, is ETGVTQSPTHLIKTRGQQVTLRCSSQSGHNTVSWYQQALGQGPQFIFQYYREEENGRGNFPPRFSGLQFPNYSSELNVNALELDDSALYLCASSLILGDDQPQHFGDGTRLSIL.

The chain joins TRBV5-8 to TRBJ2-3; 10 bases line up with TRBD1. In germline, CDR1 is SGHTS, CDR2 YDEGEE. V shed 3 bases, J shed 4 bases, and the junction held 5 bases outside the gene matches. CDR3 length: 15 amino acids. The CDR3 region is CASSSSGTGADTQYF. CDR3 DNA: TGTGCCAGCAGCTCCTCCGGGACAGGGGCAGATACGCAGTATTTT.

This clone was seen just once. The chain employs TRBV5-6 and TRBJ2-5; 8 bases are shared with TRBD2. V lost 2 bases and J lost 4; bases outside the gene matches: 1. This CDR3 contains 13 residues. Per germline, CDR1 SGHDT and CDR2 YYEEEE. The CDR3 sequence: CASSFLAGETQYF. CDR3 nucleotide sequence: TGTGCCAGCAGCTTCCTAGCGGGAGAGACCCAGTACTTC.

This clone was seen a handful of times. V usage is TRBV10-3 and J usage is TRBJ2-7; TRBD2 aligns across 7 bases. The CDR3 has 16 residues. Germline V gene lookup returns CDR1 ENHRY and CDR2 SYGVKD. The V and J ends lost 6 bases and 3 bases, in that order; junction bases with no gene match: 14. This CDR3 is CAISDPLRGRDYEQYF. Here the CDR3 DNA reads TGTGCCATCAGCGATCCTCTGCGGGGGAGAGACTACGAGCAGTACTTC.

The genes are TRBV28 and TRBJ2-7, with 12 positions matching TRBD2. CDR3 length: 16 residues. The V gene end was trimmed by 2 bases and the J gene end by 3 bases; junction bases not matched to a gene: 5. Germline assignment: CDR1 MDHEN and CDR2 SYDVKM. CDR3 residues: CASSLPGLAGLYEQYF. In nucleotides, the CDR3 is TGTGCCAGCAGTTTACCAGGACTAGCGGGACTCTACGAGCAGTACTTC.

This clone was observed once. It is likely a read error: a sequence one base away is far more abundant. The rearrangement joins TRBV19 to TRBJ2-7; a weak D match, TRBD1 (6 bases). The CDR3 is 13 residues long. Germline V gene lookup returns CDR1 LNHDA and CDR2 SQIVND (reference sequence). This chain's CDR3 is CASSITGTYEQHF. The CDR3, as DNA: TGTGCCAGTAGTATAACAGGGACCTACGAGCAGCACTTC.

This clone showed up just a few times. The genes are TRBV14 and TRBJ1-1, with D perhaps matching TRBD1 (5 bases). Looked up from germline, CDR1 is SGHDN and CDR2 is FVKESK. The CDR3 length is 14 residues. V dropped 1 base and J dropped 4 bases, with 10 bases sitting between them. CDR3 in amino acids: CASSQGRDFTEAFF. DNA of the CDR3: TGTGCCAGCAGCCAAGGCAGGGATTTCACTGAAGCTTTCTTT.

A single count supports this clone. The V gene is TRBV28, the J gene TRBJ1-1, with a possible D match to TRBD1 (6 bases). Germline CDR1 MDHEN, CDR2 SYDVKM. V lost 6 bases and J lost 4, with 18 bases in between. CDR3 length: 15 amino acids. CDR3 amino acids: CASRQSGGAGTEAFF. In nucleotides, the CDR3 is TGTGCCAGCAGGCAAAGTGGGGGGGCTGGCACTGAAGCTTTCTTT. Complete variable domain (other parts from reference TRBV28 and TRBJ1-1): DVKVTQSSRYLVKRTGEKVFLECVQDMDHENMFWYRQDPGLGLRLIYFSYDVKMKEKGDIPEGYSVSREKKERFSLILESASTNQTSMYLCASRQSGGAGTEAFFGQGTRLTVV.

Worth noting for this clone: The same CDR3 is also encoded by other DNA sequences in this sample. This chain joins TRBV6-4 and TRBJ1-1; a weak D match, TRBD1 (6 bases). The V end was cut by 2 bases, the J end by 4 bases, with 8 bases between. Germline assignment: CDR1 MRHNA and CDR2 SNTAGT. This CDR3 is built from 13 residues. The CDR3 nucleotides are TGTGCCAGCAGTGACGAAGGGGGCACTGAAGCTTTCTTT. It is translated as CASSDEGGTEAFF.

In regard to this clone: A far larger clone is one nucleotide away, so this likely arose from a read error. The chain combines TRBV7-2 with TRBJ2-2; D perhaps matches TRBD1 (6 bases). The CDR3 loop spans 16 amino acids. From germline, CDR1 is SGHTA and CDR2 FQGNSA. Here the CDR3 DNA reads TGTGCCAACAGCCTGGACAGCGACCTTAACACCGGGGAGCTGTTTTTT. Translated, it gives CANSLDSDLNTGELFF.

The gene calls are TRBV28 and TRBJ1-2; the D gene is possibly TRBD1 (6 bases). The CDR3 runs to 12 residues. V shed 6 bases and J shed 4 bases, with 9 bases lying between them. Germline assignment: CDR1 MDHEN and CDR2 SYDVKM. The CDR3 is CASRIRGYGYTF. CDR3 DNA: TGTGCCAGCAGGATCAGGGGCTATGGCTACACCTTC.